The clone carrying this TCR beta chain has ten or more counts. Its antigen is undetermined. No fewer than 6.5 million PBMCs went into each sample. This sample was taken from a study of blood T cells in healthy people across ages. Study-wide results and caveats: Per million T cells, TCR beta diversity dropped roughly linearly as age increased. PBMCs were not sorted, which prevented a conclusive comparison of naive versus antigen-experienced cells.

The authors ran a second PCR of roughly 6 to 12 cycles using a sample-barcoded 5' primer and a J-beta primer mix. TCRdb used MiXCR to reprocess the 5' RACE reads, holding one entry per CDR3 protein. The sample lists more than 750,000 distinct CDR3 sequences, 25% to 35% occurring once. Trimming shortened V by 6 bases and J by 1 base, and 14 bases separated the two germline ends. The CDR3 loop spans 15 amino acids. These same records also appear under a second study, on T cells of mothers and their children.

The specimen sequenced was blood. This receptor was identified in a woman between 40 and 55 years old in good health. The chain combines TRBV12-3 or TRBV12-4 with TRBJ2-3; possibly TRBD2 for D (6 bases). The CDR3 sequence: CASRKTGDRTDTQYF. The CDR3, as DNA: TGTGCCAGCAGAAAAACGGGGGACCGCACAGATACGCAGTATTTT.